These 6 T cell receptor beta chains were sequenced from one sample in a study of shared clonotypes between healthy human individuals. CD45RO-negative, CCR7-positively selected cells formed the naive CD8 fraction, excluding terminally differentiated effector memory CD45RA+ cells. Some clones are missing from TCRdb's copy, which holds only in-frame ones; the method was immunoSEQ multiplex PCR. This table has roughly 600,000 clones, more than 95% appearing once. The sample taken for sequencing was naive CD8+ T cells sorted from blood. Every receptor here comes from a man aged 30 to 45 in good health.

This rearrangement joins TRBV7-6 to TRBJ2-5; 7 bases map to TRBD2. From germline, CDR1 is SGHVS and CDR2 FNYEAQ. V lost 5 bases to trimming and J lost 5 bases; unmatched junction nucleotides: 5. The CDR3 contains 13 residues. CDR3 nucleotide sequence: TGTGCCAGCAGCGCCAAGCGGGATGAGACCCAGTACTTC. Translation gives CASSAKRDETQYF.

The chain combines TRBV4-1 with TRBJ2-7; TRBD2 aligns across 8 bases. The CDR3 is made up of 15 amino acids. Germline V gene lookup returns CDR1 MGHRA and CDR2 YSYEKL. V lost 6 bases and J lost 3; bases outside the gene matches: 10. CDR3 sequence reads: CASRLKAGADYEQYF. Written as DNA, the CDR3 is TGCGCCAGCAGACTAAAAGCGGGAGCGGACTACGAGCAGTACTTC.

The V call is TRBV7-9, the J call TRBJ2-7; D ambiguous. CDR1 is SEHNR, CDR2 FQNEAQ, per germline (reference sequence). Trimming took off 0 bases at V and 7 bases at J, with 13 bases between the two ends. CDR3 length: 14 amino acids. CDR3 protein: CASSLAPDLGEQYF. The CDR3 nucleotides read TGTGCCAGCAGCTTAGCCCCCGATCTAGGGGAGCAGTACTTC.

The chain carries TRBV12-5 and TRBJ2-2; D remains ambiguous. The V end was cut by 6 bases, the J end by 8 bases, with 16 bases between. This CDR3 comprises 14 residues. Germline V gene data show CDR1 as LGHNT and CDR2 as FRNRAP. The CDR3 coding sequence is TGTGCTAGTGGCACATTCGCCTCCCCGGGGGAGCTGTTTTTT. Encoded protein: CASGTFASPGELFF.

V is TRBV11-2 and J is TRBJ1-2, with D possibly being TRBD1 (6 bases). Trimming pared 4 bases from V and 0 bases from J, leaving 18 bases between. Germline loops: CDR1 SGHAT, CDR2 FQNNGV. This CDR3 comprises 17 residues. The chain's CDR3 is CASSSSRDITSNYGYTF. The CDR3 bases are TGTGCCAGCAGCTCCTCCCGGGACATAACTTCTAACTATGGCTACACCTTC.

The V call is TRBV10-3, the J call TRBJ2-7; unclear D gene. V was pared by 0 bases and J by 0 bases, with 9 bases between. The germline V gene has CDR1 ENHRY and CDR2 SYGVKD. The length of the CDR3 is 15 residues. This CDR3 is CAISESPGSSYEQYF. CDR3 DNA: TGTGCCATCAGTGAGTCCCCGGGCAGCTCCTACGAGCAGTACTTC.